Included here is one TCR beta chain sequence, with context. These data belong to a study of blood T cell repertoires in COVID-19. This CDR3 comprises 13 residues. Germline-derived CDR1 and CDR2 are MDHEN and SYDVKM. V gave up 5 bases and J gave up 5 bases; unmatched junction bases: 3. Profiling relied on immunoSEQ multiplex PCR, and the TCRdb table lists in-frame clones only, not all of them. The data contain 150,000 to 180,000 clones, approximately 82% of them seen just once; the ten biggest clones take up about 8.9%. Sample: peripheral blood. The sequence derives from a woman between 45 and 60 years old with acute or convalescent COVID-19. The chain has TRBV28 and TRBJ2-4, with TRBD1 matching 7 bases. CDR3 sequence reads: CASSRTGQNIQYF. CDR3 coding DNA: TGTGCCAGCAGTAGGACAGGTCAAAACATTCAGTACTTC.